This T cell receptor beta chain was documented in a study of blood T cell repertoires in COVID-19. Whole-study context: Spain, Italy and the United States supplied samples that represented acute and convalescent COVID-19.

Clinical history reported by participants formed the basis on which cohorts were assigned. Here immunoSEQ multiplex PCR was the method, and the copy in TCRdb shows in-frame clones only, minus some. The data show around 140,000 clones, 75% to 90% seen once. V lost 9 bases, J lost 5 bases, and 6 bases stayed unmatched. Germline-derived CDR1 and CDR2 are KGHDR and SFDVKD. This CDR3 is 14 amino acids long. The sequenced sample consisted of PBMCs or T cells enriched from blood (not recorded which). The rearrangement uses TRBV24-1 and TRBJ1-5; 10 bases line up with TRBD1. This TCR was recovered from a man between 45 and 60 years old who had recovered from COVID-19. The CDR3 DNA follows: TGTGCCACCCCAGCCGGGACAGGGGATCAGCCCCAGCATTTT. Protein product: CATPAGTGDQPQHF.